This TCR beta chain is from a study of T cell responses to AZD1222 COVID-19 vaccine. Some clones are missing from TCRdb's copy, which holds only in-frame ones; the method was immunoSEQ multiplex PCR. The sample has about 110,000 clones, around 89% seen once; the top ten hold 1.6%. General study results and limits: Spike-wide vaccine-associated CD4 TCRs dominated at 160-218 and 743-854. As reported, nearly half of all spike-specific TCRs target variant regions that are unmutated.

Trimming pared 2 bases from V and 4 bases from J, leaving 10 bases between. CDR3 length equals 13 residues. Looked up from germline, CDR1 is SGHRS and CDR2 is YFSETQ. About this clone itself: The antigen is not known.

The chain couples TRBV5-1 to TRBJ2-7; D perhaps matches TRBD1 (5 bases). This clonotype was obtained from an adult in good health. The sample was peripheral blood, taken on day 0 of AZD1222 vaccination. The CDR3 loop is CASSFSGLYEQYF. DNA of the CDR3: TGCGCCAGCAGCTTCTCAGGGCTTTACGAGCAGTACTTC.